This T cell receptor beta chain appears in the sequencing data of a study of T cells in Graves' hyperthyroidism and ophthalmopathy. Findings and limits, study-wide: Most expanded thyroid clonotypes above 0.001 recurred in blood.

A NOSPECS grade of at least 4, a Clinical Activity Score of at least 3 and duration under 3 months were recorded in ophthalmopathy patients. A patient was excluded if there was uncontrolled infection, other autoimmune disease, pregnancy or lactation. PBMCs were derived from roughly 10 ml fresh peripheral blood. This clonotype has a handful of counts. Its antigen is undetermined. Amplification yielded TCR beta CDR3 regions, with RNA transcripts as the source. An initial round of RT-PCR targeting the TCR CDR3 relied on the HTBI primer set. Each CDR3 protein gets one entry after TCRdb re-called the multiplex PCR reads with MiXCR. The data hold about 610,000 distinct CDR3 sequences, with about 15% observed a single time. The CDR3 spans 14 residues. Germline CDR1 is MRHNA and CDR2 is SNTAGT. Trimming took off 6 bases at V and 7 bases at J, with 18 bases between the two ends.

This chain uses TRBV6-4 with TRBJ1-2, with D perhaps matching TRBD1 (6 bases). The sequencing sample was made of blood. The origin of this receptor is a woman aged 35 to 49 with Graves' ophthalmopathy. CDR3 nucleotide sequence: TGTGCCAGCAGCCCCGAGGGGGGGGCCGGTGGCTACACCTTC. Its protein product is CASSPEGGAGGYTF.